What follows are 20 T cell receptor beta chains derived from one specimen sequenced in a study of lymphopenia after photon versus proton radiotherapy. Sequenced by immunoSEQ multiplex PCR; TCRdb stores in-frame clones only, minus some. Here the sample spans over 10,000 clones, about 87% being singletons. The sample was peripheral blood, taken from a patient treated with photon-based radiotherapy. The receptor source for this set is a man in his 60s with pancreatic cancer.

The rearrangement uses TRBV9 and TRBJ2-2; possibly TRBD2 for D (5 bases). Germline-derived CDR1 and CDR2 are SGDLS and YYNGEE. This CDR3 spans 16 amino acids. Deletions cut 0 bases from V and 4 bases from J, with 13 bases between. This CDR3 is CASSVAPGESTGELFF. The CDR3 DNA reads TGTGCCAGCAGCGTAGCCCCCGGGGAATCCACCGGGGAGCTGTTTTTT. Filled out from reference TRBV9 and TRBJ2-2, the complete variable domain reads DSGVTQTPKHLITATGQRVTLRCSPRSGDLSVYWYQQSLDQGLQFLIQYYNGEERAKGNILERFSAQQFPDLHSELNLSSLELGDSALYFCASSVAPGESTGELFFGEGSRLTVL.

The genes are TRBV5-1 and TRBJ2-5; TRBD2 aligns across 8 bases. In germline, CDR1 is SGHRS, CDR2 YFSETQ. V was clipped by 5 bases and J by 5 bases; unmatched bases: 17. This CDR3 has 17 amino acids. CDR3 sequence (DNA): TGCGCCAGCAGTTCGGAATCGGGCGGGGGGCCGGGGGAGACCCAGTACTTC. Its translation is CASSSESGGGPGETQYF.

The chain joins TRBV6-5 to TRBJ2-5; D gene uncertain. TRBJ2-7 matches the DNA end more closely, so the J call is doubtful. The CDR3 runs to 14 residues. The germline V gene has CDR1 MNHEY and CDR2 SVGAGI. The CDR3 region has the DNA TGTGCCAGCAGTCCCCGCCAGCCTCACTACGAGCAGTACTTC. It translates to CASSPRQPHYEQYF.

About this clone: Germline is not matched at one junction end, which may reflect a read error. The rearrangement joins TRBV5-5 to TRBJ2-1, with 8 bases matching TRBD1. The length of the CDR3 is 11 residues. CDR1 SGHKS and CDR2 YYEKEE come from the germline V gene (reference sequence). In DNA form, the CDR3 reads TGTGCCAGCAGCTTAGGGACAGGAAGCGTCTTC. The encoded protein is CASSLGTGSVF.

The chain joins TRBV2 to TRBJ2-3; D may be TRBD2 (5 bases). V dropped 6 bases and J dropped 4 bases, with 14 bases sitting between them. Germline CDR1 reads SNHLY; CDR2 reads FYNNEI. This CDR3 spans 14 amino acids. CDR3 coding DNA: TGTGCCAGCAGCAGCGGCCTCTCGGCAGATACGCAGTATTTT. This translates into CASSSGLSADTQYF.

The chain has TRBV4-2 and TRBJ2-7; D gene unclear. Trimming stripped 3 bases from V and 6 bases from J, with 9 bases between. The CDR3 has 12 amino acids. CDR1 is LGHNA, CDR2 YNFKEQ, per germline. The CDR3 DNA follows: TGTGCCAGCAGCCAGGCAACTGGCGAGCAGTACTTC. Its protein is CASSQATGEQYF.

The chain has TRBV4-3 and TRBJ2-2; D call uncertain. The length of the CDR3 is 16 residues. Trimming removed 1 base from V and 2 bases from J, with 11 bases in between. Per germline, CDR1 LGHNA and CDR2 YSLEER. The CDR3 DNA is TGCGCCAGCAGCCAAGTCGAGGTCAGAAACACCGGGGAGCTGTTTTTT. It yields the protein CASSQVEVRNTGELFF.

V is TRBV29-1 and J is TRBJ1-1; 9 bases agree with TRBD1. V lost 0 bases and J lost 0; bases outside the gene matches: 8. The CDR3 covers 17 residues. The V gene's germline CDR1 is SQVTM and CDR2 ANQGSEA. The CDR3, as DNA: TGCAGCGTTGAAGAAAAGGGCCGGGACAGGGTGAACACTGAAGCTTTCTTT. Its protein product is CSVEEKGRDRVNTEAFF.

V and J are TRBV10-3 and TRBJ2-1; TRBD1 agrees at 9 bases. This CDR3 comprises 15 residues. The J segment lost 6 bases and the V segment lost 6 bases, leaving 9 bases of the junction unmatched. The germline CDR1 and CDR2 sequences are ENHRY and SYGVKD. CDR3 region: CAIRGNRGLSNEQFF. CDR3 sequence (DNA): TGTGCCATCAGGGGAAACAGGGGGCTGAGCAATGAGCAGTTCTTC.

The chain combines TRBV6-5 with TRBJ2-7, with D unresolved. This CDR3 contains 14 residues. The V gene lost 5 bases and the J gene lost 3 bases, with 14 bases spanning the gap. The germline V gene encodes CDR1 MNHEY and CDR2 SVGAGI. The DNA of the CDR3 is TGTGCCAGCAGTCCCCGCCAGCCTCACTACGAGCAGTACTTC. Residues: CASSPRQPHYEQYF.

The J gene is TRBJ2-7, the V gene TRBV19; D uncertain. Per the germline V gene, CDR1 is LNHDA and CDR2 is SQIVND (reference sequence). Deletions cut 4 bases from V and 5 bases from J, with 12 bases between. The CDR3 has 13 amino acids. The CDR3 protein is CASSTTARNEQYF. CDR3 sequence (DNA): TGTGCCAGTAGTACTACCGCCCGTAACGAGCAGTACTTC.

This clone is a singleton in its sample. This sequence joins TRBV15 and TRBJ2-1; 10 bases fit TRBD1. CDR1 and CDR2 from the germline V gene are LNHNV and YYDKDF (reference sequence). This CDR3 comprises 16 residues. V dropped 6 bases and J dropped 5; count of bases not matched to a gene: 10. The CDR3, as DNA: TGTGCCACCAGGTGGCTTGGGACAGGGGATGACAATGAGCAGTTCTTC. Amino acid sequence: CATRWLGTGDDNEQFF.

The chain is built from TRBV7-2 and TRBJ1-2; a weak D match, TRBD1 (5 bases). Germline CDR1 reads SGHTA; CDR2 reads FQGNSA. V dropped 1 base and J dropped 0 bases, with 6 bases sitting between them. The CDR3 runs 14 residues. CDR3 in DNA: TGTGCCAGCAGCTTAGGGGGGGCTAACTATGGCTACACCTTC. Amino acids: CASSLGGANYGYTF.

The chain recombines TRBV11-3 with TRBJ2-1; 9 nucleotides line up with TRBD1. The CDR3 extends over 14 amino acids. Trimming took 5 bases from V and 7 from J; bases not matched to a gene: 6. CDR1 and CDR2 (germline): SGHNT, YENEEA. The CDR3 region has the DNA TGTGCCAGCAGCGTACGGGACAGGGCGAATGAGCAGTTCTTC. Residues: CASSVRDRANEQFF. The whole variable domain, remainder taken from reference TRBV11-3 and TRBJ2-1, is EAGVVQSPRYKIIEKKQPVAFWCNPISGHNTLYWYLQNLGQGPELLIRYENEEAVDDSQLPKDRFSAERLKGVDSTLKIQPAELGDSAVYLCASSVRDRANEQFFGPGTRLTVL.

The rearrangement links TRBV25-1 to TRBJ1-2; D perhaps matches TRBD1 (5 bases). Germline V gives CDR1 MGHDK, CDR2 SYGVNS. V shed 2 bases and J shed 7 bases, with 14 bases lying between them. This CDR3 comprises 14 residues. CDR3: CASSERGGFGGYTF. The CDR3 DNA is TGTGCCAGCAGTGAACGTGGGGGTTTTGGTGGCTACACCTTC.

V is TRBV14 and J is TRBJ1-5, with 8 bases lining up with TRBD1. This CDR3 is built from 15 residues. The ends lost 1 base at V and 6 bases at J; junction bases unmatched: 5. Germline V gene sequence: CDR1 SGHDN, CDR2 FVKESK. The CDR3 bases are TGTGCCAGCAGCCAAGGGACAGGGAGAGGTCAGCCCCAGCATTTT. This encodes CASSQGTGRGQPQHF.

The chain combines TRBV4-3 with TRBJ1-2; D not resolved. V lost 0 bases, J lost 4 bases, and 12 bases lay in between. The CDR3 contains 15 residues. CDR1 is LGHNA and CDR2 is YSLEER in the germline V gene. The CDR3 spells CASSQELQGPYGYTF. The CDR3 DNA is TGCGCCAGCAGCCAAGAGCTACAAGGACCCTATGGCTACACCTTC.

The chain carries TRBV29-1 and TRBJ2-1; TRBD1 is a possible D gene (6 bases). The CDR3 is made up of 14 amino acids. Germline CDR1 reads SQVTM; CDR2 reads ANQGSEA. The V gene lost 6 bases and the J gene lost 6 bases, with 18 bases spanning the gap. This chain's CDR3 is CSVGRDTGFNEQFF. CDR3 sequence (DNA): TGCAGCGTCGGCCGGGACACAGGCTTCAATGAGCAGTTCTTC.

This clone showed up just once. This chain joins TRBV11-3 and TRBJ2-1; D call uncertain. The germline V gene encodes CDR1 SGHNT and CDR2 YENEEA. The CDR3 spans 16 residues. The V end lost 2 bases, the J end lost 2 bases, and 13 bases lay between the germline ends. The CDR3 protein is CASSLKVTDAYNEQFF. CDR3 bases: TGTGCCAGCAGCTTAAAGGTGACCGACGCCTACAATGAGCAGTTCTTC.

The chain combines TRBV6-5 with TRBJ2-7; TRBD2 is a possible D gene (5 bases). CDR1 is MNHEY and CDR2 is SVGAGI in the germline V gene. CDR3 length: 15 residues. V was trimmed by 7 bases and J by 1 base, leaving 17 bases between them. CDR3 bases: TGTGCCAGCACCCCCCCCGGGGATTCGTCCTACGAGCAGTACTTC. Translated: CASTPPGDSSYEQYF.